This passage covers 21 T cell receptor beta chains from one sample sequenced in a study of memory CD4+ T cells and cytomegalovirus serostatus. The sort gate was single viable CD3+CD4+CD8-CD45RO+ cells for memory CD4+ T cells. Libraries were prepared by immunoSEQ multiplex PCR; TCRdb keeps only in-frame clonotypes and omits some of them. Of around 25,000 clones listed, about 75% were seen once; the top ten hold over 1%. The specimen sequenced was memory CD4+ T cells from blood. The receptors derive from an adult in good health and CMV-seronegative.

CDR3 coding DNA: TGCGCCAGCAGCCTGGGACAGGGGTCCCAAGAGACCCAGTACTTC. Its translation is CASSLGQGSQETQYF. V and J are TRBV5-1 and TRBJ2-5, with 10 bases fitting TRBD1. Unmatched junction bases numbered 4, after V lost 4 bases and J lost 1 base. The CDR3 has 15 amino acids. The germline CDR1 and CDR2 sequences are SGHRS and YFSETQ. Looking up the rest from reference TRBV5-1 and TRBJ2-5 gives the full variable domain: KAGVTQTPRYLIKTRGQQVTLSCSPISGHRSVSWYQQTPGQGLQFLFEYFSETQRNKGNFPGRFSGRQFSNSRSEMNVSTLELGDSALYLCASSLGQGSQETQYFGPGTRLLVL.

The rearrangement links TRBV9 to TRBJ2-1; 12 bases align to TRBD2. The CDR3 runs 18 residues. V shed 4 bases and J 3 bases; nucleotides not matched to a gene: 11. CDR1 SGDLS and CDR2 YYNGEE come from the germline V gene. CDR3 sequence: CASSLRLAGDLVYNEQFF. The CDR3 bases are TGTGCCAGCAGCCTGCGACTAGCGGGAGATCTAGTCTACAATGAGCAGTTCTTC.

The chain couples TRBV29-1 to TRBJ1-2; D gene ambiguous. Germline V gives CDR1 SQVTM, CDR2 ANQGSEA. This CDR3 has 11 residues. V was shortened by 5 bases and J by 8 bases, with 12 bases between the two germline ends. For the CDR3, the DNA is TGCAGCGTTCGGGCCCCCGACGGCTACACCTTC. This sequence encodes CSVRAPDGYTF.

V is TRBV21-1 and J is TRBJ1-2. TRBV21-1 is annotated as a pseudogene. The length of the CDR3 is 15 residues. Here the CDR3 DNA reads TGTGCCAGCAGCAATTTAAAAACTACTAACTATGGCTACACCTTC. Translation: CASSNLKTTNYGYTF.

J is TRBJ1-2 and V is TRBV28; D not resolved. Germline V CDR1 and CDR2: MDHEN, SYDVKM. V gave up 7 bases and J gave up 5 bases, with 8 bases separating them. This CDR3 has 11 amino acids. The CDR3 DNA reads as TGTGCCAGCACCTCGAATTATGGCTACACCTTC. Amino acids: CASTSNYGYTF.

The chain combines TRBV5-5 with TRBJ2-3, with a possible D match to TRBD2 (6 bases). This CDR3 is built from 14 residues. Trimming took 0 bases from V and 1 from J, leaving 6 bases between them. CDR1 and CDR2 from the germline V gene are SGHKS and YYEKEE (reference sequence). CDR3 region: CASSLGGGTDTQYF. CDR3 DNA sequence: TGTGCCAGCAGCTTGGGCGGGGGCACAGATACGCAGTATTTT.

The gene calls are TRBV5-1 and TRBJ1-1; 8 nucleotides line up with TRBD1. The CDR3 consists of 14 residues. V gave up 3 bases and J gave up 3 bases; unmatched junction bases: 4. Germline CDR1 reads SGHRS; CDR2 reads YFSETQ. CDR3 amino acids: CASSSDRGYTEAFF. CDR3 DNA: TGCGCCAGCAGCTCCGACAGGGGCTACACTGAAGCTTTCTTT. Combining the CDR3 with reference TRBV5-1 and TRBJ1-1 gives the whole variable domain KAGVTQTPRYLIKTRGQQVTLSCSPISGHRSVSWYQQTPGQGLQFLFEYFSETQRNKGNFPGRFSGRQFSNSRSEMNVSTLELGDSALYLCASSSDRGYTEAFFGQGTRLTVV.

This clone was picked up one time. The chain recombines TRBV20-1 with TRBJ1-1; D gene unclear. Trimming left V 6 bases short and J 7 bases short, with 12 bases between. CDR3 size: 11 residues. CDR1 is DFQATT, CDR2 SNEGSKA, per germline (reference sequence). The CDR3 sequence is CSALNADEAFF. Written as DNA, the CDR3 is TGCAGTGCATTAAACGCAGATGAAGCTTTCTTT.

The CDR3 here is CASSYLRDIIYNEQFF. The CDR3 DNA follows: TGTGCCAGCAGTTACCTCCGGGACATAATATACAATGAGCAGTTCTTC. The rearrangement uses TRBV2 and TRBJ2-1; D is possibly TRBD1 (6 bases). Germline CDR1 reads SNHLY; CDR2 reads FYNNEI. V was clipped by 5 bases and J by 4 bases, with 18 bases between them. The CDR3 is 16 amino acids.

The CDR3 here is CASSVAISGGQPQHF. In nucleotides, the CDR3 is TGTGCCAGCAGTGTAGCTATATCGGGGGGTCAGCCCCAGCATTTT. The chain employs TRBV6-1 and TRBJ1-5; the D gene is possibly TRBD1 (5 bases). CDR1 and CDR2 from the germline V gene are MNHNS and SASEGT. The CDR3 runs 15 residues. V was pared by 4 bases and J by 6 bases, with 16 bases between.

The chain joins TRBV29-1 to TRBJ2-3; maybe TRBD1 (6 bases). The CDR3 covers 15 residues. CDR1 and CDR2 from the germline V gene are SQVTM and ANQGSEA. The V and J ends lost 4 bases and 1 base respectively, with 15 bases between them. The CDR3 loop is CSVGSPGAGTDTQYF. The CDR3 nucleotides are TGCAGCGTTGGGTCCCCAGGGGCAGGCACAGATACGCAGTATTTT.

This sequence joins TRBV4-3 and TRBJ2-3; D is ambiguous. Germline CDR1 LGHNA, CDR2 YSLEER. The CDR3 contains 14 residues. The V and J ends lost 0 bases and 2 bases respectively, with 6 bases between them. The CDR3 DNA sequence: TGCGCCAGCAGCCAAGAAGGGTTCACAGATACGCAGTATTTT. Its protein product is CASSQEGFTDTQYF.

V gene TRBV28 combines with J gene TRBJ1-2; D uncertain. Looked up from germline, CDR1 is MDHEN and CDR2 is SYDVKM. V was cut by 6 bases and J by 8 bases, with 19 bases left in between. This CDR3 region has 14 residues. The CDR3 reads CASSDIAPSLGYTF. CDR3 bases: TGTGCCAGCAGCGACATAGCCCCTTCCCTAGGCTACACCTTC.

In this sample, this clone turned up once. J is TRBJ2-7 and V is TRBV28; 9 bases are a match to TRBD2. V shed 6 bases, J shed 3 bases, and the junction held 6 bases outside the gene matches. Germline CDR1 MDHEN, CDR2 SYDVKM. The CDR3 spans 14 residues. As DNA, the CDR3 is TGTGCCAGCAGGGAGGGGACTAGCAGCTACGAGCAGTACTTC. It codes for CASREGTSSYEQYF.

The chain is built from TRBV27 and TRBJ2-2; 10 bases map to TRBD2. This CDR3 has 17 residues. V trimming: 6 bases; J trimming: 1 base; junction bases outside the gene matches: 8. CDR1 and CDR2 (germline): MNHEY, SMNVEV (reference sequence). Here the CDR3 reads CASRLAGAPLNTGELFF. CDR3 in DNA: TGTGCCAGCAGGCTAGCGGGGGCCCCTTTGAACACCGGGGAGCTGTTTTTT.

This clone was seen more than once but under ten times. The rearrangement joins TRBV2 to TRBJ2-3, with 8 bases matching TRBD2. Trimming at V came to 4 bases and at J to 9 bases, leaving 9 bases not matched to a gene. Germline CDR1 reads SNHLY; CDR2 reads FYNNEI. The CDR3 length is 14 residues. The CDR3 region is CASSGREGVVTQYF. The CDR3 nucleotides are TGTGCCAGCAGTGGCCGGGAGGGGGTCGTAACGCAGTATTTT.

About this clone itself: The same CDR3 is also encoded by other DNA sequences in this sample. The chain recombines TRBV11-3 with TRBJ2-2; 10 positions agree with TRBD2. The ends lost 0 bases at V and 6 bases at J; junction bases unmatched: 4. The CDR3 length is 16 residues. The germline V gene encodes CDR1 SGHNT and CDR2 YENEEA. The CDR3 region has the DNA TGTGCCAGCAGCTTAGATCCAGCGGGGGGGCCCGGGGAGCTGTTTTTT. Protein sequence: CASSLDPAGGPGELFF.

This clone showed up just once. This sequence joins TRBV7-2 and TRBJ2-3; 8 positions agree with TRBD2. Germline V gene sequence: CDR1 SGHTA, CDR2 FQGNSA. The CDR3 extends over 14 amino acids. Trimming took 2 bases from V and 5 from J; bases not matched to a gene: 3. The CDR3 sequence: CASSLSREGDTQYF. The CDR3, as DNA: TGTGCCAGCAGCTTAAGTCGGGAGGGAGATACGCAGTATTTT. Variable domain in full (rest from reference TRBV7-2 and TRBJ2-3): GAGVSQSPSNKVTEKGKDVELRCDPISGHTALYWYRQSLGQGLEFLIYFQGNSAPDKSGLPSDRFSAERTGGSVSTLTIQRTQQEDSAVYLCASSLSREGDTQYFGPGTRLTVL.

The V call is TRBV7-2, the J call TRBJ1-3; perhaps TRBD1 as D (6 bases). Trimming took off 1 base at V and 0 bases at J, with 16 bases between the two ends. CDR1 and CDR2 (germline): SGHTA, FQGNSA. The CDR3 length is 18 residues. DNA for the CDR3: TGTGCCAGCAGCTTAGTGATAGGACAGCCGCGCTCTGGAAACACCATATATTTT. It codes for CASSLVIGQPRSGNTIYF.

Only one count was recorded for this clone. The chain joins TRBV11-2 to TRBJ2-5; unclear D gene. Trimming took off 4 bases at V and 11 bases at J, with 14 bases between the two ends. Per germline, CDR1 SGHAT and CDR2 FQNNGV. The CDR3 has 12 residues. CDR3 sequence reads: CASSYAPYEQYF. In nucleotides, the CDR3 is TGTGCCAGCAGCTACGCCCCTTATGAGCAGTACTTC. Full variable domain (missing parts from reference TRBV11-2 and TRBJ2-5): EAGVAQSPRYKIIEKRQSVAFWCNPISGHATLYWYQQILGQGPKLLIQFQNNGVVDDSQLPKDRFSAERLKGVDSTLKIQPAKLEDSAVYLCASSYAPYEQYFGPGTRLLVL.

This clone showed up just once. The V and J genes are TRBV5-5 and TRBJ1-1; maybe TRBD1 (5 bases). CDR1 and CDR2 from the germline V gene are SGHKS and YYEKEE (reference sequence). V lost 1 base to trimming and J lost 4 bases, with 8 bases between them. The CDR3 is 13 residues long. The CDR3, as DNA: TGTGCCAGCAGCTTGTGGGGGGGCACTGAAGCTTTCTTT. As protein: CASSLWGGTEAFF.